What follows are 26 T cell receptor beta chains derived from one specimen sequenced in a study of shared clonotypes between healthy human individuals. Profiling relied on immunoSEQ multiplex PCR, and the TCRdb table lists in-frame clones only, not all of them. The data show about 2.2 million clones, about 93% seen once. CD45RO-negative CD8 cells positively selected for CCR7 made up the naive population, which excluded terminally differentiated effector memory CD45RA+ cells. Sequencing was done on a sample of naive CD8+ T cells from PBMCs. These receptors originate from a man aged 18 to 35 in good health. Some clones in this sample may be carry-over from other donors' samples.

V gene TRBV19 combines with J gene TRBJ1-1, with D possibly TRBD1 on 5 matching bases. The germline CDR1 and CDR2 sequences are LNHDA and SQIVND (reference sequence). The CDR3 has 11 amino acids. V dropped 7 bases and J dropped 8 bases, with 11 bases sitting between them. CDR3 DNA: TGTGCCAGTAAAGCCGAGGGGGAAGCTTTCTTT. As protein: CASKAEGEAFF.

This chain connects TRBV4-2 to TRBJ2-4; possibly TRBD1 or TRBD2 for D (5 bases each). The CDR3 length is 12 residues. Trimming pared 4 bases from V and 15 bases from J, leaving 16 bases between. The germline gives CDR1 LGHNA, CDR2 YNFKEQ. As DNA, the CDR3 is TGTGCCAGCAGCCCGGGGCCTGCTGTACGGTACTTC. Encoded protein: CASSPGPAVRYF.

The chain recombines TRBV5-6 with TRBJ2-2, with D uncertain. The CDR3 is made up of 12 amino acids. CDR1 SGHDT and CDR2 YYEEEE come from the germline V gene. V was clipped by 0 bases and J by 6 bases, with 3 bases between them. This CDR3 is CASSLAAGELFF. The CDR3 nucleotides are TGTGCCAGCAGCTTGGCCGCCGGGGAGCTGTTTTTT.

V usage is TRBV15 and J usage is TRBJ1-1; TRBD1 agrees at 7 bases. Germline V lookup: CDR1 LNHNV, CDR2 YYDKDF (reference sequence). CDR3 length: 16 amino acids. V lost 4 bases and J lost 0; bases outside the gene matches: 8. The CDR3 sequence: CATSILPQGMNTEAFF. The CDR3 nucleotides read TGTGCCACCAGCATCCTCCCACAGGGGATGAACACTGAAGCTTTCTTT.

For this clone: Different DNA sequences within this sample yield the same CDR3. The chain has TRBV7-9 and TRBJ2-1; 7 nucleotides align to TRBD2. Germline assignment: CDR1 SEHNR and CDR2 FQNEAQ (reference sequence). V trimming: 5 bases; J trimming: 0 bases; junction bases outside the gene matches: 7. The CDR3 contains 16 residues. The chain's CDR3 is CASSPPGGSSYNEQFF. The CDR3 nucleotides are TGTGCCAGCAGCCCACCCGGGGGGAGCTCCTACAATGAGCAGTTCTTC.

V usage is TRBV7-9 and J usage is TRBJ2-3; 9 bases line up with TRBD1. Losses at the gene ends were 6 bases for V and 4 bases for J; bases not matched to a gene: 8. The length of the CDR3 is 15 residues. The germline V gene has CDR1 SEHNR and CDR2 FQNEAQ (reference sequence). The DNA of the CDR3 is TGTGCCAGCAGACCACAGGGGGCTATAGCAGATACGCAGTATTTT. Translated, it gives CASRPQGAIADTQYF.

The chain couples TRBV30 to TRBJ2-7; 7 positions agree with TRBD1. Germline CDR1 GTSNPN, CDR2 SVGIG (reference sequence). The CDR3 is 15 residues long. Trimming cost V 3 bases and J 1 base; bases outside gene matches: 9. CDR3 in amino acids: CAWSVEGGSSYEQYF. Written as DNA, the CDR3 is TGTGCCTGGAGCGTAGAAGGGGGCTCTTCCTACGAGCAGTACTTC. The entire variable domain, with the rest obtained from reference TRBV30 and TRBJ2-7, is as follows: SQTIHQWPATLVQPVGSPLSLECTVEGTSNPNLYWYRQAAGRGLQLLFYSVGIGQISSEVPQNLSASRPQDRQFILSSKKLLLSDSGFYLCAWSVEGGSSYEQYFGPGTRLTVT.

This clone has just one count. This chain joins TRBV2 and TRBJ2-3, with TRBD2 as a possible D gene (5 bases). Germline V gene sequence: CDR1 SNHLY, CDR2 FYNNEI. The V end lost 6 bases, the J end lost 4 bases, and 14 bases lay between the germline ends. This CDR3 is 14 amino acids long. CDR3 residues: CASREPRGPDTQYF. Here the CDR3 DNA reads TGTGCCAGCAGAGAGCCCCGAGGGCCAGATACGCAGTATTTT.

Here the CDR3 reads CASSQDGVTRLNYGYTF. CDR3 nucleotides: TGCGCCAGCAGCCAAGATGGAGTAACCCGCCTGAACTATGGCTACACCTTC. The chain uses TRBV4-1 and TRBJ1-2; D remains ambiguous. The CDR3 sequence is 17 residues long. From germline, CDR1 is MGHRA and CDR2 YSYEKL. V was pared by 0 bases and J by 2 bases, with 16 bases between.

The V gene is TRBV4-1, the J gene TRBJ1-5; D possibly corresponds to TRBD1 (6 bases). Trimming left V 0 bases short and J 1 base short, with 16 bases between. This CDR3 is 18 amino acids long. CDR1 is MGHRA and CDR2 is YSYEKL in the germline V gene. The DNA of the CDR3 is TGCGCCAGCAGCCAAGAACACAGGGAGGGTCGGAGCAATCAGCCCCAGCATTTT. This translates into CASSQEHREGRSNQPQHF.

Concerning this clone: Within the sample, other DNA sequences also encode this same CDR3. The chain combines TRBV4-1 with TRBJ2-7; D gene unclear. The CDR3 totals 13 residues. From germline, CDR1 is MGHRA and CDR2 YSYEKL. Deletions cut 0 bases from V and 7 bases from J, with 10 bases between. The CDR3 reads CASSQDLRREQYF. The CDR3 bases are TGCGCCAGCAGCCAAGATCTTAGGAGAGAGCAGTACTTC.

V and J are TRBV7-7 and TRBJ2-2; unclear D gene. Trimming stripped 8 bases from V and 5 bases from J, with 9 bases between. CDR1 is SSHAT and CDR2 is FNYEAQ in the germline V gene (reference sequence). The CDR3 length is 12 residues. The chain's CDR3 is CASYSGTGELFF. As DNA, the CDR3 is TGTGCCAGCTACAGTGGGACCGGGGAGCTGTTTTTT. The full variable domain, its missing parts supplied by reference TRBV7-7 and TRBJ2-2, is GAGVSQSPRYKVTKRGQDVTLRCDPISSHATLYWYQQALGQGPEFLTYFNYEAQPDKSGLPSDRFSAERPEGSISTLTIQRTEQRDSAMYRCASYSGTGELFFGEGSRLTVL.

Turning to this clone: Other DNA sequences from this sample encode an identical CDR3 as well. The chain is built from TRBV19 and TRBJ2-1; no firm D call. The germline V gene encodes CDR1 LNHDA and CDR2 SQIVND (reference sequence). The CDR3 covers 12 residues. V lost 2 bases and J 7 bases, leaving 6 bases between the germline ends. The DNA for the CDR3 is TGTGCCAGTAGTATATCTAGGAATGAGCAGTTCTTC. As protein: CASSISRNEQFF.

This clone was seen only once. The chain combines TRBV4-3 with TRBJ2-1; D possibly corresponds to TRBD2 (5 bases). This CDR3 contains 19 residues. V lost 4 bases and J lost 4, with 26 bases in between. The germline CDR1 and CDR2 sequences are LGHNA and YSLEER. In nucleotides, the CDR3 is TGCGCCAGCAGCCCTAAAAAGGGCCGGACTCACTACCTTTACAATGAGCAGTTCTTC. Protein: CASSPKKGRTHYLYNEQFF.

CDR3 nucleotide sequence: TGTGCCAGCAGTGGGACAGGGGGCAACTATGGCTACACCTTC. It encodes CASSGTGGNYGYTF. V usage is TRBV7-3 and J usage is TRBJ1-2; 12 nucleotides line up with TRBD1. Germline CDR1 and CDR2: SGHTA and FQGTGA. J gave up 2 bases and V 6 bases, and 1 base lay outside the gene matches. The CDR3 runs 14 residues.

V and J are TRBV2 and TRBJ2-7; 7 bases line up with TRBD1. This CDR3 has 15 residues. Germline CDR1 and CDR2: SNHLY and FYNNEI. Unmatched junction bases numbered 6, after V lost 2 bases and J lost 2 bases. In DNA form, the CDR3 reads TGTGCCAGCAGTGAATCTGGGACAGAGACCTACGAGCAGTACTTC. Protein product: CASSESGTETYEQYF.

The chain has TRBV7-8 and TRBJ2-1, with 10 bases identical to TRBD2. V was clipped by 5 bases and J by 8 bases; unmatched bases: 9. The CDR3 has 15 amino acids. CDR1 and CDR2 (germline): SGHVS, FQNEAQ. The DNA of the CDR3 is TGTGCCAGCAGCCCGAAAGCGGGAGGGCCCCATGAGCAGTTCTTC. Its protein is CASSPKAGGPHEQFF.

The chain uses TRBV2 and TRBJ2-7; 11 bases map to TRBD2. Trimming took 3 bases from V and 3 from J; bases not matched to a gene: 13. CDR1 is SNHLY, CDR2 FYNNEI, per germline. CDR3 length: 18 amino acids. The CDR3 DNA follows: TGTGCCAGCAGTGACCCCTCAATCATACTAGCGGGAGACTACGAGCAGTACTTC. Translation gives CASSDPSIILAGDYEQYF.

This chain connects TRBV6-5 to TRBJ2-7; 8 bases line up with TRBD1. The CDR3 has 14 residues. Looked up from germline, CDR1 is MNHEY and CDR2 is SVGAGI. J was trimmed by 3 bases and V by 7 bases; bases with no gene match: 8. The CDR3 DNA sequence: TGTGCCAGCACCCCTCCGGACAGGGACTACGAGCAGTACTTC. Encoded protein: CASTPPDRDYEQYF.

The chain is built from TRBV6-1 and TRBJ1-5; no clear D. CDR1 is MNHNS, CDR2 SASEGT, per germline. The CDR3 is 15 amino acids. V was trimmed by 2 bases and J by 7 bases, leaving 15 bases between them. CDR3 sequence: CASSEWSKGGQPQHF. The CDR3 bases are TGTGCCAGCAGTGAATGGTCTAAAGGCGGACAGCCCCAGCATTTT.

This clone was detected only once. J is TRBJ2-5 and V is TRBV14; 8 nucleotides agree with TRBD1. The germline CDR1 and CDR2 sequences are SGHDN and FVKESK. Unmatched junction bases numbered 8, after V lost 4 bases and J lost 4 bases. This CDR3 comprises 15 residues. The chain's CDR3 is CASSLTGAGLETQYF. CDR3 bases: TGTGCCAGCAGCCTGACAGGGGCCGGATTAGAGACCCAGTACTTC.

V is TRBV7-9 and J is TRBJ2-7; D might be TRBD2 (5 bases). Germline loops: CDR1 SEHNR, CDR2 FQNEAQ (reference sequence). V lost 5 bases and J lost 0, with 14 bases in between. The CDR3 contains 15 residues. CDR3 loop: CASSTSSGSSYEQYF. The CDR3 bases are TGTGCCAGCAGCACCTCGAGTGGGAGCTCCTACGAGCAGTACTTC.

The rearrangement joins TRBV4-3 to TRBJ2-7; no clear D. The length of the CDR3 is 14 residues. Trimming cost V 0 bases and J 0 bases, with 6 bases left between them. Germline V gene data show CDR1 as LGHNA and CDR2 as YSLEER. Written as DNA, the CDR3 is TGCGCCAGCAGCCAAGATAGTAGCTCCTACGAGCAGTACTTC. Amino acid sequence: CASSQDSSSYEQYF.

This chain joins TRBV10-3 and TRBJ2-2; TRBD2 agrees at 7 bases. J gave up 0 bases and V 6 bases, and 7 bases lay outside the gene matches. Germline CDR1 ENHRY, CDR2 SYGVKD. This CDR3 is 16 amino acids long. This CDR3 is CAISVPGGTNTGELFF. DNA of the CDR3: TGTGCCATCAGCGTACCGGGAGGAACGAACACCGGGGAGCTGTTTTTT.

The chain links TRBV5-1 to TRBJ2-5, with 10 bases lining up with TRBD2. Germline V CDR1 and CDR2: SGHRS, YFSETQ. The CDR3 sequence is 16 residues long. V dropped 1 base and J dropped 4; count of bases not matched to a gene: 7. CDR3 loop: CASSLLKREGLETQYF. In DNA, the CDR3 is TGCGCCAGCAGCTTGTTGAAGCGGGAGGGCCTAGAGACCCAGTACTTC. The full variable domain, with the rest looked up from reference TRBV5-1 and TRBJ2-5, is KAGVTQTPRYLIKTRGQQVTLSCSPISGHRSVSWYQQTPGQGLQFLFEYFSETQRNKGNFPGRFSGRQFSNSRSEMNVSTLELGDSALYLCASSLLKREGLETQYFGPGTRLLVL.

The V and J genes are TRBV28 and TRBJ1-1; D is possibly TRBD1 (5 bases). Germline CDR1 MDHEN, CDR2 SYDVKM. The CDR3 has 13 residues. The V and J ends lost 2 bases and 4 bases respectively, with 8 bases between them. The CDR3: CASSLTRVTEAFF. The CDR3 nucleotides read TGTGCCAGCAGTTTAACCAGGGTCACTGAAGCTTTCTTT.